One sample yielded the 8 T cell receptor beta chains listed below, sequenced in a study of shared clonotypes between healthy human individuals (dated by TCRdb to about 2020). Receptors were amplified or captured by the immunoSEQ multiplex PCR assay. TCRdb holds this immuneACCESS table with in-frame rearrangements only. Some clones are missing; in checked studies, unresolved V genes explain under half, and the rest has no known cause. Recorded for this sample are more than 1 million clones; about four fifths of them occurred a single time. The ten most abundant clones make up approximately 0.52% of the sample. The material sequenced was memory CD4+ T cells from PBMCs. The cell subset or site label of this sample denotes: CD45RA-negative fraction. These receptors all stem from a man younger than 30 in good health. Some clones in this sample may be carry-over from other donors' samples.

The chain recombines TRBV6-1 with TRBJ1-2, with TRBD1 as a possible D gene (5 bases). The CDR3 runs to 15 residues. Trimming removed 1 base at V and 6 bases at J, with 15 bases between. CDR1 and CDR2 from the germline V gene are MNHNS and SASEGT. The CDR3 loop reads CASSEVGREYHGYTF. The CDR3 nucleotides read TGTGCCAGCAGTGAAGTCGGCAGGGAATATCATGGCTACACCTTC.

The V gene is TRBV7-2, the J gene TRBJ2-1, with D possibly TRBD1 on 6 matching bases. V was shortened by 4 bases and J by 9 bases, with 10 bases between the two germline ends. The CDR3 consists of 12 residues. The germline CDR1 and CDR2 sequences are SGHTA and FQGNSA. This CDR3 is CASSSTGTEQFF. CDR3 coding DNA: TGTGCCAGCAGCTCAACAGGGACTGAGCAGTTCTTC. Complete variable domain (other parts from reference TRBV7-2 and TRBJ2-1): GAGVSQSPSNKVTEKGKDVELRCDPISGHTALYWYRQSLGQGLEFLIYFQGNSAPDKSGLPSDRFSAERTGGSVSTLTIQRTQQEDSAVYLCASSSTGTEQFFGPGTRLTVL.

The V call is TRBV28, the J call TRBJ2-7; TRBD1 matches 7 bases. Germline CDR1 is MDHEN and CDR2 is SYDVKM. V lost 5 bases, J lost 7 bases, and 5 bases stayed unmatched. The CDR3 contains 12 residues. CDR3: CASSPTGLEQYF. The CDR3 DNA reads TGTGCCAGCAGTCCGACAGGGCTAGAGCAGTACTTC.

The V and J genes are TRBV29-1 and TRBJ1-2; D ambiguous. CDR1 and CDR2 (germline): SQVTM, ANQGSEA. V was clipped by 6 bases and J by 4 bases, with 12 bases between them. This CDR3 is built from 12 residues. The CDR3 nucleotides read TGCAGCGTAGTCGGCAGTTCCTATGGCTACACCTTC. Its translation is CSVVGSSYGYTF.

The table lists this clone with a count of one. CDR3 in amino acids: CATQGARTEAFF. In nucleotides, the CDR3 is TGTGCCACCCAGGGGGCGAGGACTGAAGCTTTCTTT. This sequence joins TRBV10-3 and TRBJ1-1, with 8 bases fitting TRBD1. Germline-derived CDR1 and CDR2 are ENHRY and SYGVKD. V lost 10 bases to trimming and J lost 5 bases; unmatched junction nucleotides: 6. This CDR3 contains 12 residues.

There are a few counts of this clone. The chain has TRBV6-1 and TRBJ1-2; 10 bases are a match to TRBD1. Per germline, CDR1 MNHNS and CDR2 SASEGT. The CDR3 is 15 residues long. The trim removed 1 base at V and 5 bases at J, leaving 4 bases unmatched. The chain's CDR3 is CASSEGQGAGYGYTF. CDR3 in DNA: TGTGCCAGCAGTGAAGGACAGGGGGCAGGGTATGGCTACACCTTC.

V is TRBV19 and J is TRBJ1-1; no reliable D call. Germline CDR1 is LNHDA and CDR2 is SQIVND (reference sequence). V lost 7 bases, J lost 4 bases, and 19 bases lay in between. The CDR3 spans 15 residues. The CDR3 protein is CASIVGGSRGTEAFF. The CDR3, as DNA: TGTGCCAGTATTGTAGGAGGATCTAGAGGCACTGAAGCTTTCTTT.

This chain links TRBV29-1 with TRBJ2-1; D remains ambiguous. Germline CDR1 is SQVTM and CDR2 is ANQGSEA. This CDR3 comprises 13 residues. V gave up 5 bases and J gave up 0 bases, with 8 bases separating them. The CDR3 nucleotides are TGCAGCGTTTTTATAAGCTCCTACAATGAGCAGTTCTTC. Translated, it gives CSVFISSYNEQFF.